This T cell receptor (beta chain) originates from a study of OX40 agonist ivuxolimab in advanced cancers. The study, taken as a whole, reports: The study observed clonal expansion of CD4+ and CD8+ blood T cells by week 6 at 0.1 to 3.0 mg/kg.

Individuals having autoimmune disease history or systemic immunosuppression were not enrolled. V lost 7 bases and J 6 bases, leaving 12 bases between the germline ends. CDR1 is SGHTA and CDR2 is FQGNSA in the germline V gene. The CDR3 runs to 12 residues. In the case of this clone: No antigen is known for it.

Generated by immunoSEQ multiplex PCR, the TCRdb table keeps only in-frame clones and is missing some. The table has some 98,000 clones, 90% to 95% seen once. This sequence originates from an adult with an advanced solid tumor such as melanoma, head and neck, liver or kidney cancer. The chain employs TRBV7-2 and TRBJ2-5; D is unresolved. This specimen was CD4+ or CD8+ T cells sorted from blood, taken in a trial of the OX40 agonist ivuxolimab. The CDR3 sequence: CASNSDRKTQYF. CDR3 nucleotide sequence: TGTGCCAGCAACTCAGACCGGAAGACCCAGTACTTC.